The source of this TCR beta chain is a study of blood T cell repertoires in COVID-19. In the study overall: Acute and convalescent COVID-19 specimens originated in the United States, Italy and Spain. Sources were T cells, B-cell-depleted T cells, or PBMCs; the material itself was cDNA or gDNA.

This clone appeared a few times. Authors' data handling: The assay estimated nucleated cells by amplifying reference gene primers. The data were produced by immunoSEQ multiplex PCR, yet TCRdb's version contains in-frame clones alone and is incomplete. Clone size and V and J calls were adopted from that table, with D and trimming inferred from the DNA. The sample consists of roughly 120,000 clones, less than 85% of them appearing once. CDR3 length equals 11 residues. Trimming pared 6 bases from V and 10 bases from J, leaving 13 bases between. CDR1 and CDR2 from the germline V gene are SQVTM and ANQGSEA.

The source of this sequence is an older woman with acute or convalescent COVID-19. The rearrangement joins TRBV29-1 to TRBJ2-1; TRBD1 might be the D (5 bases). The sequencing input was peripheral blood. CDR3 in amino acids: CSVGRQQEQFF. The CDR3 bases are TGCAGCGTAGGGCGACAGCAGGAGCAGTTCTTC.